The 27 T cell receptor beta chains listed next were all sequenced from one sample in a study of cytomegalovirus exposure and HLA in healthy donors. PCR was performed using 60 Vbeta and 13 Jbeta primers. TCRdb's table, derived via immunoSEQ multiplex PCR, lists solely in-frame clones and lacks some. The repertoire holds 65,000 to 70,000 clones, with 68% as singletons. The sequencing sample was made of PBMCs. These receptor sequences come from a woman in her 30s in good health and CMV-seronegative.

This chain links TRBV7-9 with TRBJ1-1, with 7 bases identical to TRBD1. V shed 1 base and J 7 bases; nucleotides not matched to a gene: 6. The CDR3 loop spans 14 amino acids. Germline CDR1 is SEHNR and CDR2 is FQNEAQ (reference sequence). The CDR3 is CASSLGQGANEAFF. In DNA, the CDR3 is TGTGCCAGCAGCTTAGGACAGGGAGCCAATGAAGCTTTCTTT.

This clone was detected a few times. The rearrangement links TRBV29-1 to TRBJ2-3; D gene ambiguous. V gave up 4 bases and J gave up 1 base, with 9 bases separating them. The germline V gene has CDR1 SQVTM and CDR2 ANQGSEA. The CDR3 loop spans 13 amino acids. This CDR3 is CSVVHRRTDTQYF. The CDR3 DNA is TGCAGCGTTGTACACAGACGCACAGATACGCAGTATTTT.

This rearrangement joins TRBV10-3 to TRBJ2-3, with 7 positions matching TRBD1. CDR3 length: 18 residues. V gave up 0 bases and J gave up 2 bases; unmatched junction bases: 11. The germline CDR1 and CDR2 sequences are ENHRY and SYGVKD. As DNA, the CDR3 is TGTGCCATCAGTGAGTCGATTTCGGCAGGGGGTTTCACAGATACGCAGTATTTT. It translates to CAISESISAGGFTDTQYF.

This clone was counted between two and nine times. This chain uses TRBV6-4 with TRBJ2-7, with TRBD2 matching over 10 bases. This CDR3 spans 17 amino acids. The V segment lost 8 bases and the J segment 5 bases; nucleotides outside the gene matches: 18. The V gene's germline CDR1 is MRHNA and CDR2 SNTAGT. CDR3 sequence (DNA): TGTGCCAGCGAGGGGCTAGCGGGGGAACCCTCAAGGAACGAGCAGTACTTC. It yields the protein CASEGLAGEPSRNEQYF.

The gene calls are TRBV29-1 and TRBJ1-2; D is ambiguous. Trimming shortened V by 3 bases and J by 5 bases, and 10 bases separated the two germline ends. CDR1 and CDR2 (germline): SQVTM, ANQGSEA. The CDR3 has 12 residues. This CDR3 is CSVDAQLYGYTF. CDR3 nucleotides: TGCAGCGTTGACGCGCAACTATATGGCTACACCTTC.

CDR3 in DNA: TGCGCCAGCAGTGAGGGGGGCAAAGTCGCTTTCTTT. It codes for CASSEGGKVAFF. The genes are TRBV10-1 and TRBJ1-1; tentatively, D is TRBD1 (6 bases). Germline values: CDR1 WNHNN, CDR2 SYGVQD (reference sequence). The V and J ends lost 2 bases and 11 bases respectively, with 12 bases between them. This CDR3 contains 12 residues.

The V and J genes are TRBV5-6 and TRBJ2-5; 8 nucleotides align to TRBD1. The germline gives CDR1 SGHDT, CDR2 YYEEEE. V dropped 5 bases and J dropped 2; count of bases not matched to a gene: 14. This CDR3 is built from 17 residues. The CDR3 region is CASRQMGGQAGQETQYF. The CDR3 DNA follows: TGTGCCAGCAGGCAAATGGGGGGACAGGCGGGACAAGAGACCCAGTACTTC.

The table lists this clone with a count of one. This chain connects TRBV19 to TRBJ2-1; 9 nucleotides align to TRBD2. Germline-derived CDR1 and CDR2 are LNHDA and SQIVND (reference sequence). The trim removed 4 bases at V and 6 bases at J, leaving 7 bases unmatched. The CDR3 sequence is 15 residues long. The CDR3 DNA reads TGTGCCAGTAGTACTATAGCGGGGGAAGTCAATGAGCAGTTCTTC. Translation gives CASSTIAGEVNEQFF.

The chain recombines TRBV30 with TRBJ2-3, with 12 bases lining up with TRBD2. J lost 9 bases, V lost 2 bases, and 9 bases had no gene match. Germline V gene sequence: CDR1 GTSNPN, CDR2 SVGIG (reference sequence). The CDR3 runs 15 residues. CDR3 sequence: CAWSPLAGGQWTQYF. DNA of the CDR3: TGTGCCTGGAGTCCTCTAGCGGGGGGGCAGTGGACGCAGTATTTT.

This chain joins TRBV7-2 and TRBJ2-5; TRBD2 matches at 12 bases. Trimming removed 5 bases from V and 2 bases from J; junction bases left unmatched: 6. Per germline, CDR1 SGHTA and CDR2 FQGNSA. There are 16 residues in the CDR3. CDR3 amino acids: CASSLGLAGLQETQYF. The CDR3 region has the DNA TGTGCCAGCAGCCTCGGACTAGCGGGGTTACAAGAGACCCAGTACTTC.

This sequence joins TRBV5-1 and TRBJ2-6; the match to TRBD1 covers 10 bases. V trimming: 1 base; J trimming: 0 bases; junction bases outside the gene matches: 4. Germline V lookup: CDR1 SGHRS, CDR2 YFSETQ. This CDR3 has 18 amino acids. CDR3 sequence: CASSLRTGGTSGANVLTF. CDR3 DNA sequence: TGCGCCAGCAGCTTGCGGACAGGGGGGACCTCTGGGGCCAACGTCCTGACTTTC.

This clone has more than one count but fewer than ten. The rearrangement uses TRBV11-2 and TRBJ2-3; TRBD2 is a possible D gene (6 bases). The V gene's germline CDR1 is SGHAT and CDR2 FQNNGV. CDR3 length: 15 amino acids. V lost 5 bases and J 0 bases, leaving 12 bases between the germline ends. CDR3 in DNA: TGTGCCAGCAGCGTTTGGGACTCTAGCACAGATACGCAGTATTTT. It encodes CASSVWDSSTDTQYF.

This chain links TRBV5-1 with TRBJ1-2; 7 bases fit TRBD1. The CDR3 is 13 residues long. The germline V gene encodes CDR1 SGHRS and CDR2 YFSETQ. V lost 4 bases and J lost 3; bases outside the gene matches: 3. The DNA for the CDR3 is TGCGCCAGCAGCGCGGGACAGCACTATGGCTACACCTTC. Translating gives CASSAGQHYGYTF.

V gene TRBV7-9 combines with J gene TRBJ1-2; no firm D call. The germline V gene encodes CDR1 SEHNR and CDR2 FQNEAQ (reference sequence). V lost 0 bases and J lost 8, with 7 bases in between. The CDR3 has 12 residues. The CDR3 reads CASSLASRGYTF. The CDR3 DNA reads TGTGCCAGCAGCTTAGCGAGCCGGGGCTACACCTTC.

The gene calls are TRBV27 and TRBJ2-5, with D maybe TRBD2 (6 bases). The CDR3 spans 14 residues. Germline CDR1 is MNHEY and CDR2 is SMNVEV (reference sequence). V lost 0 bases and J 5 bases, leaving 10 bases between the germline ends. The CDR3 nucleotides read TGTGCCAGCAGTTTATCTTCGGGGGATGAGACCCAGTACTTC. This encodes CASSLSSGDETQYF.

This clone has only a few counts. V gene TRBV7-3 combines with J gene TRBJ1-1; D may be TRBD1 (5 bases). The germline V gene encodes CDR1 SGHTA and CDR2 FQGTGA. Trimming stripped 5 bases from V and 4 bases from J, with 14 bases between. This CDR3 comprises 14 residues. CDR3 sequence: CASSLGGSGTEAFF. The CDR3 coding sequence is TGTGCCAGCAGCCTCGGGGGTAGTGGCACTGAAGCTTTCTTT.

This clone was counted only a few times. The J gene is TRBJ1-1, the V gene TRBV14; no reliable D call. V lost 2 bases and J 4 bases, leaving 11 bases between the germline ends. The germline gives CDR1 SGHDN, CDR2 FVKESK. The CDR3 runs 14 residues. For the CDR3, the DNA is TGTGCCAGCAGCCAACGCACGGGGAGCACTGAAGCTTTCTTT. Its translation: CASSQRTGSTEAFF.

In its sample, this clone was seen a few times. The germline gene is not matched at one end of the junction; a read error may be the cause. CDR3 sequence: CASSLTGNTEAFF. Written as DNA, the CDR3 is TGTGCTAGCAGCTTAACAGGTAACACTGAAGCTTTCTTT. The chain is built from TRBV7-7 and TRBJ1-1; a weak D match, TRBD1 (5 bases). Looked up from germline, CDR1 is SSHAT and CDR2 is FNYEAQ (reference sequence). This CDR3 spans 13 amino acids. The whole variable domain, filled in from reference TRBV7-7 and TRBJ1-1, reads GAGVSQSPRYKVTKRGQDVTLRCDPISSHATLYWYQQALGQGPEFLTYFNYEAQPDKSGLPSDRFSAERPEGSISTLTIQRTEQRDSAMYRCASSLTGNTEAFFGQGTRLTVV.

The chain joins TRBV2 to TRBJ2-5, with 15 bases matching TRBD2. Germline-derived CDR1 and CDR2 are SNHLY and FYNNEI. J lost 7 bases, V lost 6 bases, and 6 bases had no gene match. The CDR3 has 15 residues. The CDR3 DNA sequence: TGTGCCAGCAGGGGAGGACTAGCGGGGGGGTGGACCCAGTACTTC. Residues: CASRGGLAGGWTQYF. The entire variable domain, with the rest obtained from reference TRBV2 and TRBJ2-5, is as follows: EPEVTQTPSHQVTQMGQEVILRCVPISNHLYFYWYRQILGQKVEFLVSFYNNEISEKSEIFDDQFSVERPDGSNFTLKIRSTKLEDSAMYFCASRGGLAGGWTQYFGPGTRLLVL.

The chain joins TRBV15 to TRBJ1-3; D is perhaps TRBD1 (5 bases). V lost 4 bases, J lost 0 bases, and 13 bases lay in between. Germline lookup yields CDR1 LNHNV and CDR2 YYDKDF (reference sequence). The CDR3 runs to 16 residues. For the CDR3, the DNA is TGTGCCACCAGCAAATCGACAGCGAGCTCTGGAAACACCATATATTTT. Encoded protein: CATSKSTASSGNTIYF.

The chain employs TRBV30 and TRBJ2-7, with 10 nucleotides matching TRBD2. V lost 4 bases, J lost 10 bases, and 10 bases stayed unmatched. Germline CDR1 is GTSNPN and CDR2 is SVGIG (reference sequence). The CDR3 is 13 residues long. CDR3 in amino acids: CAWTSGGLSDQYF. The CDR3 nucleotides read TGTGCCTGGACTAGCGGGGGCCTATCTGACCAGTACTTC.

The chain is built from TRBV15 and TRBJ2-3; TRBD2 matches at 12 bases. Germline values: CDR1 LNHNV, CDR2 YYDKDF (reference sequence). Trimming at V came to 1 base and at J to 5 bases, leaving 4 bases not matched to a gene. The CDR3 has 16 residues. The CDR3 loop is CATSRGTSGDEDTQYF. CDR3 in DNA: TGTGCCACCAGCAGAGGGACTAGCGGGGATGAAGATACGCAGTATTTT.

This clone was counted a few times. The V gene is TRBV20-1, the J gene TRBJ2-3; D ambiguous. The CDR3 runs to 11 residues. V was shortened by 3 bases and J by 6 bases, with 7 bases between the two germline ends. From germline, CDR1 is DFQATT and CDR2 SNEGSKA (reference sequence). CDR3 loop: CSASLVDTQYF. In DNA, the CDR3 is TGCAGTGCTAGTCTCGTGGATACGCAGTATTTT.

This clone was recorded a few times. The rearrangement uses TRBV6-1 and TRBJ1-2, with D perhaps matching TRBD1 (6 bases). The V gene's germline CDR1 is MNHNS and CDR2 SASEGT. V dropped 4 bases and J dropped 0 bases, with 9 bases sitting between them. The CDR3 has 14 amino acids. CDR3 protein: CASSVQGANYGYTF. CDR3 nucleotides: TGTGCCAGCAGTGTACAGGGAGCTAACTATGGCTACACCTTC.

The chain uses TRBV7-9 and TRBJ1-1; no definite D call. The CDR3 has 13 residues. The V gene lost 2 bases and the J gene lost 7 bases, with 11 bases spanning the gap. Germline V gives CDR1 SEHNR, CDR2 FQNEAQ (reference sequence). The DNA for the CDR3 is TGTGCCAGCAGCTTATCCATAGAGGGTGAAGCTTTCTTT. It specifies CASSLSIEGEAFF.

V gene TRBV9 combines with J gene TRBJ2-7, with TRBD2 matching 9 bases. Germline assignment: CDR1 SGDLS and CDR2 YYNGEE. The CDR3 consists of 15 residues. V dropped 1 base and J dropped 5; count of bases not matched to a gene: 7. The CDR3 sequence: CASSVLSGGIDEQYF. CDR3 bases: TGTGCCAGCAGCGTACTGAGCGGGGGGATCGACGAGCAGTACTTC.

A few counts support this clone. The chain uses TRBV7-9 and TRBJ1-2; maybe TRBD1 (6 bases). CDR3 length equals 17 residues. In germline, CDR1 is SEHNR, CDR2 FQNEAQ (reference sequence). Trimming removed 0 bases from V and 5 bases from J, with 19 bases in between. The CDR3 DNA reads TGTGCCAGCAGCTTAGCTCAGTACCGGGACAACATTTATGGCTACACCTTC. It translates to CASSLAQYRDNIYGYTF. The whole variable domain, remainder taken from reference TRBV7-9 and TRBJ1-2, is DTGVSQNPRHKITKRGQNVTFRCDPISEHNRLYWYRQTLGQGPEFLTYFQNEAQLEKSRLLSDRFSAERPKGSFSTLEIQRTEQGDSAMYLCASSLAQYRDNIYGYTFGSGTRLTVV.